The sample holds many counts of the clone carrying this TCR beta chain. Time point meaning: newly diagnosed GD, antithyroid drugs for less than 3 months. PBMC-derived RNA was used for the TCR library. Germline assignment: CDR1 LGHDT and CDR2 YNNKEL (reference sequence). Trimming took off 4 bases at V and 7 bases at J, with 16 bases between the two ends. The CDR3 sequence is 15 residues long. The sample comes from a study of regulatory T cells in long-lasting Graves disease. Construction of the TCR beta libraries employed iRepertoire HTBI primers in conjunction with Arm-PCR of CDR3 regions. Each CDR3 protein gets one entry after TCRdb re-called the multiplex PCR reads with MiXCR. Found here are around 500,000 distinct CDR3 sequences, 15% to 20% of them singletons; the top ten hold around 25%. These records were also assigned to another study, of T cells in Graves' hyperthyroidism and ophthalmopathy. That report notes: The HTBI set primed first-round TCR CDR3 RT-PCR. Clonotypes that were expanded in thyroid above 0.001 mostly appeared in blood too.

This specimen consisted of peripheral blood mononuclear cells (PBMCs), obtained at new diagnosis, from a patient treated with antithyroid drugs. The V gene is TRBV3-1, the J gene TRBJ2-2, with D tentatively TRBD1 or TRBD2 (5 bases each). This TCR derives from a middle-aged woman with Graves disease. The CDR3: CASSPGTPGGGELFF. The CDR3 nucleotides read TGTGCCAGCAGCCCCGGGACGCCCGGCGGCGGGGAGCTGTTTTTT.